A selection of T cell receptor beta chains follows, all from one sample in a study of blood T cell repertoires in COVID-19. Sequencing was performed with immunoSEQ multiplex PCR; in TCRdb, only in-frame clones are kept and a portion is missing. The sample holds roughly 250,000 clones, approximately 80% seen once. What was sequenced was peripheral blood. The receptors come from a woman in her 50s with acute or convalescent COVID-19. CDR3s leave out the opening cysteine and the closing phenylalanine or tryptophan. Clone size is given for some rows only: seen once, a few or many times, or a class if the clone is expanded.

clone_size: .; j_call: TRBJ1-2; v_call: TRBV5-1; cdr3_aa: ASGPNYGYT
clone_size: .; j_call: TRBJ1-5; v_call: TRBV15; cdr3_aa: ATSVKRGTMSNQPQH
clone_size: .; j_call: TRBJ1-1; v_call: TRBV7-2; cdr3_aa: ASSLGGTNTEAF
clone_size: .; j_call: TRBJ1-2; v_call: TRBV19; cdr3_aa: ASTESLGASYGYT
clone_size: few; j_call: TRBJ1-1; v_call: TRBV2; cdr3_aa: ASSAWGLGGNTEAF
clone_size: .; j_call: TRBJ2-7; v_call: TRBV28; cdr3_aa: ASGDRGSYEQY
clone_size: .; j_call: TRBJ2-1; v_call: TRBV28; cdr3_aa: ASGLAGDGEQF
clone_size: few; j_call: TRBJ1-1; v_call: TRBV3-1/TRBV3-2; cdr3_aa: ASSHFDRVGVDF
clone_size: once; j_call: TRBJ2-7; v_call: TRBV18; cdr3_aa: ASSLVGAGVTGEQY
clone_size: .; j_call: TRBJ2-2; v_call: TRBV19; cdr3_aa: ASSRSRNTGELF
clone_size: .; j_call: TRBJ2-2; v_call: TRBV2; cdr3_aa: ASSDPGLNTGELF
clone_size: .; j_call: TRBJ1-3; v_call: TRBV6-1; cdr3_aa: ASSEGAVRNTIY
clone_size: .; j_call: TRBJ2-7; v_call: TRBV28; cdr3_aa: ASMAVSYEQY
clone_size: .; j_call: TRBJ2-3; v_call: TRBV6-6; cdr3_aa: ASAGGTDTQY
clone_size: .; j_call: TRBJ1-2; v_call: TRBV7-9; cdr3_aa: ASRFGQGASQEA
clone_size: .; j_call: TRBJ2-7; v_call: TRBV11-3; cdr3_aa: ASSLDSAYEQY
clone_size: .; j_call: TRBJ1-4; v_call: TRBV5-8; cdr3_aa: ASSLRQVNEKLF
clone_size: .; j_call: TRBJ2-5; v_call: TRBV25-1; cdr3_aa: ASSEYRFEGFRETQY
clone_size: .; j_call: TRBJ1-4; v_call: TRBV19; cdr3_aa: ASSTYSIMDEKLF